This T cell receptor beta chain was obtained from a study of cytomegalovirus exposure and HLA in healthy donors. Study-level background: From HLA-typed donors, an early data release held approximately 85 million unique TCRs. Regarding the study as a whole: An apparent linkage of common viral pathogens to several of the most significant clusters emerged in a later analysis.

Use of 60 Vbeta and 13 Jbeta primers characterized the PCR. Produced via immunoSEQ multiplex PCR; TCRdb's table is partial and in-frame only. The profile covers approximately 150,000 clones, with 60% to 85% appearing a single time and 7% taken by the ten largest. About this clone itself: Its antigen remains unidentified. One end of the junction is discordant with germline, which a read error may explain.

The CDR3 has 16 amino acids. CDR1 and CDR2 from the germline V gene are SEHNR and FQNEAQ (reference sequence). Each donor was healthy, and each was a bone marrow donor. This chain connects TRBV7-9 to TRBJ2-6, with a weak D call TRBD1 (6 bases). This clonotype originated in a woman between 35 and 50 years old in good health and CMV-seropositive. Sequencing input: PBMCs. The CDR3 reads CASSPLGATGANGLTF. The DNA for the CDR3 is TGTGCCAGCTCCCCTCTGGGGGCGACTGGGGCCAACGGCCTGACTTTC.